In its sample, the clone carrying this TCR beta chain was seen a few times. This sample is drawn from a study of blood T cell repertoires in COVID-19. The wider study: The samples span acute and convalescent COVID-19 from the United States, Italy and Spain. T cells, B-cell-depleted T cells, or PBMCs provided the cDNA or gDNA that served as material.

TCRdb keeps only in-frame clones here, not all; method: immunoSEQ multiplex PCR. The sample consists of some 240,000 clones, less than 85% of them appearing once. V dropped 4 bases and J dropped 0 bases, with 13 bases sitting between them. Looked up from germline, CDR1 is LNHNV and CDR2 is YYDKDF (reference sequence). This CDR3 is built from 16 residues. The chain recombines TRBV15 with TRBJ1-3, with D unclear. Material for sequencing was peripheral blood. The sequence came from a woman between 65 and 79 years old with acute or convalescent COVID-19. CDR3 region: CATSMAWRLSGNTIYF. DNA of the CDR3: TGTGCCACCAGCATGGCCTGGCGGCTCTCTGGAAACACCATATATTTT.